This T cell receptor beta chain was captured by sequencing in a study of CXCR3-negative and CXCR3-positive naive CD8 T cells. Whole-study findings and limits: Each naive subset displayed comparably high diversity, whereas memory CD8+ cells displayed much lower diversity.

In regard to this clonotype: Its specificity is unknown.

With UMI labels, 5' RACE was used to prepare the TRB cDNA libraries. TCRdb reprocessed the 5' RACE reads and reports one entry per CDR3 protein, with no DNA. Its listing shows about 26,000 distinct CDR3 sequences. Per germline, CDR1 MNHEY and CDR2 SMNVEV (reference sequence). The CDR3 is 13 amino acids. This chain links TRBV27 with TRBJ1-2. Material: naive CXCR3- CD8+ T cells from blood. The subset was: CD45RO-CCR7+CD27+CD95- naive CD8+ T cells lacking CXCR3 (TNR3-). The sequence was collected from a human donor in good health. Some clones in this sample may be carry-over from other donors' samples. The CDR3 sequence is CASSFDPEQGYTF.